A selection of T cell receptor beta chains follows, all from one sample in a study of chemoradiotherapy in HPV16-positive cancers. The assay was immunoSEQ multiplex PCR, and TCRdb's table has in-frame clones only and misses some. The sample records 6,000 to 9,500 clones, about four fifths being singletons. The source material was tumor tissue, sampled from a patient who underwent chemoradiotherapy. The receptors shown here come from a human donor with HPV-associated anogenital cancer. The CDR3 runs from the conserved cysteine through the conserved F or W. The size entry is marked missing in some rows and otherwise reads once, few, many or a size class.

CDR3 | length | J | size | V
CASSITGTGSLYGYTF | 16 | TRBJ1-2 | . | TRBV6-6
CASSQDTGLGEKLFF | 15 | TRBJ1-4 | . | TRBV4-1
CASSVGTNTEAFF | 13 | TRBJ1-1 | . | TRBV9
CAIREGLAQSGEQYF | 15 | TRBJ2-7 | few | TRBV10-3
CASKDQTAGNSPLHF | 15 | TRBJ1-6 | . | TRBV14
CASSYQTGMNTEAFF | 15 | TRBJ1-1 | . | TRBV5-1
CAWRDRVHGYTF | 12 | TRBJ1-2 | . | TRBV30
CAWSKGVEGTEAFF | 14 | TRBJ1-1 | . | TRBV30
CASSLRSSGEGEQYF | 15 | TRBJ2-7 | . | TRBV27
CASSTPTLAGAHIQYF | 16 | TRBJ2-4 | few | TRBV19
CASSSGQGLRNTEAFF | 16 | TRBJ1-1 | . | TRBV5-1
CASSSPGQDSGANVLTF | 17 | TRBJ2-6 | . | TRBV7-2
CSVEGGPETQYF | 12 | TRBJ2-5 | . | TRBV29-1
CASSYDGAYGYTF | 13 | TRBJ1-2 | . | TRBV5-5
CSVALGLNQPQHF | 13 | TRBJ1-5 | few | TRBV29-1
CAWRRNLGLATEQYF | 15 | TRBJ2-7 | . | TRBV30
CASSLRAQGGFSTDTQYF | 18 | TRBJ2-3 | . | TRBV27